Below, one T cell receptor beta chain is given with its context. Germline V gene data show CDR1 as SGDLS and CDR2 as YYNGEE. V was clipped by 0 bases and J by 4 bases, with 7 bases between them. The CDR3 extends over 13 amino acids. The sample comes from a study of blood T cell repertoires in COVID-19. About the research overall: The study drew acute and convalescent COVID-19 samples from the United States, Italy and Spain. PBMCs, B-cell-depleted T cells, or T cells were the source of the cDNA or gDNA that made up the material.

Original handling: Estimation of nucleated cell counts relied on the amplification of reference gene primers. Sequencing used immunoSEQ multiplex PCR; TCRdb keeps in-frame clones, though not all of them. The DNA gave D and trimming, while V, J and clone size come from that table. The sample has 30,000 to 40,000 clones; approximately 86% are singletons. Sequenced material: peripheral blood. The sequence came from a man aged 45-60 years with active or convalescent COVID-19. V usage is TRBV9 and J usage is TRBJ1-1; D is unresolved. CDR3: CASSVGGSTEAFF. The CDR3 DNA follows: TGTGCCAGCAGCGTAGGAGGCTCCACTGAAGCTTTCTTT.